This TCR beta chain came from a study of shared clonotypes between healthy human individuals. Study information: For every donor, three CD4 naive, three CD4 memory, two CD8 naive and one CD8 memory plates were used. Findings of the study overall: Naive CD4 clonotypes were shared across a handful of donors at roughly 5.3%. The study drew on few donors, limiting represented genetic and exposure-history diversity. Across subsets, estimated richness was generally greater for naive than for memory populations.

Sequenced by immunoSEQ multiplex PCR; TCRdb stores in-frame clones only, minus some. The sample includes under 1,900,000 clones, 98% of them seen just once. Remarks on this clone: Its antigen is undetermined.

Material for sequencing was naive CD4+ T cells sorted from blood. The sample's subset: CD45RA+ positively selected. This clonotype was obtained from a man in his thirties or forties in good health.

The CDR3 protein is CASSLGLAGGLIAKNIQYF. In nucleotides, the CDR3 is TGTGCCAGCAGCTTAGGACTAGCGGGGGGTCTTATAGCCAAAAACATTCAGTACTTC. This rearrangement joins TRBV11-2 to TRBJ2-4; 13 nucleotides agree with TRBD2. The germline V gene has CDR1 SGHAT and CDR2 FQNNGV. V shed 1 base, J shed 0 bases, and the junction held 6 bases outside the gene matches. CDR3 size: 19 residues.